This TCR beta chain was retrieved from a study of blood T cell repertoires in COVID-19. As for the study in general: From T cells, B-cell-depleted T cells, or PBMCs came the material, which was cDNA or gDNA.

The CDR3 extends over 11 amino acids. The V gene's germline CDR1 is DFQATT and CDR2 SNEGSKA (reference sequence). V dropped 5 bases and J dropped 4 bases, with 8 bases sitting between them. Libraries were prepared by immunoSEQ multiplex PCR; TCRdb keeps only in-frame clonotypes and omits some of them. The sample holds under 55,000 clones, 65% to 90% seen once. The chain is built from TRBV20-1 and TRBJ2-5; D is ambiguous. The specimen was peripheral blood. The receptor was isolated from a human donor in a cohort sampled during active COVID-19. The CDR3 sequence: CSARSLETQYF. The DNA for the CDR3 is TGCAGTGCTCGGTCCTTAGAGACCCAGTACTTC.